The T cell receptor beta chain under discussion was sequenced for a study of CD8+ T cells in alopecia areata. Turning to the study itself: Treated patients took oral tofacitinib at 5 to 10 mg twice daily. Tofacitinib dosing lasted 6 to 18 months, which was then followed by 6 months off drug.

The V gene's germline CDR1 is KGHSH and CDR2 LQKENI. V lost 6 bases, J lost 6 bases, and 5 bases lay in between. CDR3 length: 11 residues. Following RNA extraction, reverse transcription yielded cDNA that acted as the sequencing template. TCRdb keeps only in-frame clones here, not all; method: immunoSEQ multiplex PCR. The table records around 270,000 clones, about three fifths of them present only once. Study results and caveats: Expanded CD8+ clones among the top 100, and scalp clonality, were significantly decreased by tofacitinib. Normal skin's resident alphabeta T cells are sequenced alongside lesional scalp T cells.

The treatment here: oral pan-JAK inhibitor, 5-10 mg twice daily. Turning to this clone: Its antigen is not known.

The chain joins TRBV18 to TRBJ2-2; D ambiguous. The starting material was CD4+ T cells sorted from blood, obtained at week 24, from a patient treated with tofacitinib. This clonotype was sampled from a human donor with alopecia areata. For the CDR3, the DNA is TGTGCCAGCTCCACCGCCGGGGAGCTGTTTTTT. It yields the protein CASSTAGELFF.